This TCR beta chain was found in a study of cytomegalovirus exposure and HLA in healthy donors. The germline gives CDR1 SNHLY, CDR2 FYNNEI. The ends were cut back, 7 bases at V and 7 bases at J, with 13 bases in the middle. The CDR3 extends over 13 amino acids. A multiplex PCR was run with 60 Vbeta primers and 13 Jbeta primers. Method: immunoSEQ multiplex PCR; TCRdb's copy keeps in-frame clones and lacks some. The table includes roughly 50,000 clones, roughly 77% detected once. Material for sequencing was PBMCs. This TCR was sampled from a man aged 30 to 45 in good health and CMV-seropositive. The chain uses TRBV2 and TRBJ1-4, with D uncertain. The CDR3 here is CASTFQEGEKLFF. The CDR3 DNA is TGTGCCAGCACGTTCCAAGAGGGTGAAAAACTGTTTTTT.